This TCR beta chain appears in the sequencing data of a study of blood T cells in healthy people across ages. A second about 7 to 12 cycle PCR used barcoded and J-beta primers. Each CDR3 protein is one row after TCRdb ran MiXCR on the 5' RACE reads. The profile shows about 930,000 distinct CDR3 sequences, 25% to 35% of them singletons. Germline lookup yields CDR1 DFQATT and CDR2 SNEGSKA (reference sequence). V was cut by 6 bases and J by 3 bases, with 25 bases left in between. There are 17 residues in the CDR3. The same sample was also used in a study of T cells of mothers and their children. From that report: Regardless of relatedness, pairs show thymic selection shaping TCR recombination output in a similar manner.

The receptor was derived from a woman aged 40 to 55 in good health. The sequenced sample was blood. J is TRBJ2-3 and V is TRBV20-1; D possibly corresponds to TRBD1 (6 bases). The CDR3 DNA sequence: TGCAGTGCCCCAGGGGACGGAGCGGAGAAAATTACAGATACGCAGTATTTT. Amino acids: CSAPGDGAEKITDTQYF.